The 15 T cell receptor beta chains reported below all come from one sample, sequenced in a study of blood T cell repertoires in COVID-19. Data came from immunoSEQ multiplex PCR; TCRdb stores just in-frame clones and leaves some out. The sample has approximately 260,000 clones, 90% seen once; the top ten hold 2.1%. Sequences were obtained from peripheral blood. These TCRs come from an older woman with COVID-19, enrolled during active disease.

This clone occurred once. In DNA, the CDR3 is TGTGCCAGCAGTTACTCCCCCGGGACAGGATATGGCTACACCTTC. It encodes CASSYSPGTGYGYTF. V gene TRBV6-2 or TRBV6-3 combines with J gene TRBJ1-2; 8 bases are shared with TRBD1. With V trimmed by 0 bases and J by 5 bases, 5 bases remained unmatched. The CDR3 is 15 residues long. CDR1 and CDR2 from the germline V gene are MNHEY and SVGEGT.

This chain links TRBV19 with TRBJ1-2, with 7 bases lining up with TRBD1. With V trimmed by 6 bases and J by 0 bases, 4 bases remained unmatched. The CDR3 has 14 residues. Per the germline V gene, CDR1 is LNHDA and CDR2 is SQIVND (reference sequence). The CDR3 DNA reads TGTGCCAGTAGACCGACAGGGACTAACTATGGCTACACCTTC. It translates to CASRPTGTNYGYTF.

The chain recombines TRBV7-9 with TRBJ2-5; D ambiguous. The CDR3 loop spans 12 amino acids. The germline CDR1 and CDR2 sequences are SEHNR and FQNEAQ (reference sequence). The V and J ends lost 3 bases and 5 bases respectively, with 7 bases between them. CDR3 nucleotide sequence: TGTGCCAGCAGCTTGATCGGGGAGACCCAGTACTTC. Amino acid sequence: CASSLIGETQYF.

This clone showed up just a few times. The chain carries TRBV4-3 and TRBJ1-1; D remains ambiguous. The CDR3 consists of 15 residues. V lost 0 bases and J lost 4, with 12 bases in between. In germline, CDR1 is LGHNA, CDR2 YSLEER. The CDR3 is CASSQEVREGTEAFF. The CDR3 bases are TGCGCCAGCAGCCAAGAGGTTCGGGAGGGCACTGAAGCTTTCTTT.

V usage is TRBV5-4 and J usage is TRBJ1-6, with TRBD1 as a possible D gene (5 bases). CDR1 is SGHNT, CDR2 YYREEE, per germline (reference sequence). Trimming shortened V by 5 bases and J by 10 bases, and 16 bases separated the two germline ends. The CDR3 has 14 residues. The CDR3, as DNA: TGTGCCAGCAGTCGGAGAGGGGAGGGATCACCCCTCCACTTT. It translates to CASSRRGEGSPLHF.

This clone is a singleton in its sample. This chain links TRBV7-8 with TRBJ2-7, with no clear D. CDR1 is SGHVS, CDR2 FQNEAQ, per germline. Trimming took off 3 bases at V and 4 bases at J, with 13 bases between the two ends. The CDR3 spans 14 residues. The CDR3 nucleotides read TGTGCCAGCAGCTTGGCCCCAGGAACTTACGAGCAGTACTTC. Its translation is CASSLAPGTYEQYF.

The chain joins TRBV3-1 (or the pseudogene TRBV3-2) to TRBJ1-6; D gene uncertain. In germline, CDR1 is LGHDT, CDR2 YNNKEL (reference sequence). Trimming left V 2 bases short and J 17 bases short, with 25 bases between. The CDR3 has 16 amino acids. CDR3 sequence reads: CASSQHRAGGYPGIHF. CDR3 bases: TGTGCCAGCAGCCAACATCGGGCAGGAGGGTACCCCGGGATCCACTTT.

This rearrangement joins TRBV5-1 to TRBJ2-5; 11 bases line up with TRBD2. The CDR3 extends over 15 amino acids. Germline lookup yields CDR1 SGHRS and CDR2 YFSETQ. Trimming took 2 bases from V and 2 from J; bases not matched to a gene: 2. The CDR3 sequence: CASSLIAGGQETQYF. CDR3 coding DNA: TGCGCCAGCAGCTTAATAGCGGGGGGGCAAGAGACCCAGTACTTC. The variable domain in full, completed from reference TRBV5-1 and TRBJ2-5, reads KAGVTQTPRYLIKTRGQQVTLSCSPISGHRSVSWYQQTPGQGLQFLFEYFSETQRNKGNFPGRFSGRQFSNSRSEMNVSTLELGDSALYLCASSLIAGGQETQYFGPGTRLLVL.

This clone was detected only a few times. The gene calls are TRBV2 and TRBJ1-2, with a tentative D call TRBD1 (5 bases). This CDR3 comprises 17 residues. V was shortened by 6 bases and J by 1 base, with 21 bases between the two germline ends. Germline values: CDR1 SNHLY, CDR2 FYNNEI. CDR3 protein: CASSRMSHMGGNYGYTF. CDR3 nucleotide sequence: TGTGCCAGCAGCCGAATGTCCCACATGGGGGGTAACTATGGCTACACCTTC.

The DNA of the CDR3 is TGCGCCAGCAGCTTGGCTATGGGGGGGAACACTGAAGCTTTCTTT. As protein: CASSLAMGGNTEAFF. The chain couples TRBV5-1 to TRBJ1-1, with D maybe TRBD1 (5 bases). Trimming left V 0 bases short and J 1 base short, with 10 bases between. CDR1 SGHRS and CDR2 YFSETQ come from the germline V gene. The CDR3 spans 15 residues.

The chain employs TRBV7-9 and TRBJ2-2; 7 bases fit TRBD2. Germline V lookup: CDR1 SEHNR, CDR2 FQNEAQ (reference sequence). V was clipped by 7 bases and J by 2 bases; unmatched bases: 4. The CDR3 totals 14 residues. CDR3 region: CASKMGLNTGELFF. CDR3 in DNA: TGTGCCAGCAAAATGGGACTAAACACCGGGGAGCTGTTTTTT.

This sequence joins TRBV29-1 and TRBJ1-2; D unresolved. This CDR3 spans 13 amino acids. Per the germline V gene, CDR1 is SQVTM and CDR2 is ANQGSEA. Between the trimmed V and J ends, which lost 3 bases and 2 bases, there was a span of 10 bases. The CDR3 is CSVERGINYGYTF. The CDR3 nucleotides are TGCAGCGTTGAGAGAGGGATCAACTATGGCTACACCTTC.

This clone was seen a single time. The chain links TRBV30 to TRBJ1-4; a weak D match, TRBD1 (5 bases). V lost 2 bases to trimming and J lost 3 bases, with 16 bases between them. The CDR3 is 16 residues long. CDR1 is GTSNPN and CDR2 is SVGIG in the germline V gene (reference sequence). CDR3 nucleotides: TGTGCCTGGAGTTCCCGGGGGATCGTAGCTAATGAAAAACTGTTTTTT. This gives the protein CAWSSRGIVANEKLFF.

This clone was detected a few times. V gene TRBV7-9 combines with J gene TRBJ2-7, with TRBD1 identical over 9 bases. After removal of 5 bases from V and 2 bases from J, the junction contained 4 bases not matched to a gene. Germline CDR1 SEHNR, CDR2 FQNEAQ (reference sequence). This CDR3 region has 14 residues. CDR3 residues: CASSGGTGTYEQYF. CDR3 nucleotide sequence: TGTGCCAGCAGCGGAGGGACAGGGACCTACGAGCAGTACTTC. Full variable domain (missing parts from reference TRBV7-9 and TRBJ2-7): DTGVSQNPRHKITKRGQNVTFRCDPISEHNRLYWYRQTLGQGPEFLTYFQNEAQLEKSRLLSDRFSAERPKGSFSTLEIQRTEQGDSAMYLCASSGGTGTYEQYFGPGTRLTVT.

V gene TRBV9 combines with J gene TRBJ1-2; TRBD1 is a possible D gene (5 bases). The CDR3 is 14 amino acids. Germline V gene data show CDR1 as SGDLS and CDR2 as YYNGEE. Trimming cost V 0 bases and J 4 bases, with 10 bases left between them. DNA for the CDR3: TGTGCCAGCAGCGTAGAGGGGCTTGGCTATGGCTACACCTTC. Encoded protein: CASSVEGLGYGYTF.